These 16 T cell receptor beta chains originate from one sample sequenced in a study of blood T cell repertoires in COVID-19. Measured with immunoSEQ multiplex PCR; TCRdb has only the in-frame clones, and not every one. The sample carries about 230,000 clones, about 91% recorded once. Source material: PBMCs or T cells enriched from blood (not recorded which). Source of these receptors: a woman aged 40 to 49 with acute COVID-19.

The chain combines TRBV6-2 or TRBV6-3 with TRBJ1-1; no firm D call. Per germline, CDR1 MNHEY and CDR2 SVGEGT. The V end was cut by 4 bases, the J end by 4 bases, with 19 bases between. This CDR3 spans 16 amino acids. In nucleotides, the CDR3 is TGTGCCAGCAGTTTAGGGCCGGGGAGTTGGATCACTGAAGCTTTCTTT. Protein: CASSLGPGSWITEAFF.

The genes are TRBV27 and TRBJ2-7, with 11 bases identical to TRBD1. Germline CDR1 and CDR2: MNHEY and SMNVEV (reference sequence). The CDR3 runs to 14 residues. J lost 6 bases, V lost 6 bases, and 7 bases had no gene match. CDR3 in DNA: TGTGCCAGCAGGGGACAGGGGGTATCGGGCGAGCAGTACTTC. Translated: CASRGQGVSGEQYF.

The chain has TRBV7-2 and TRBJ2-1, with 10 bases matching TRBD2. From germline, CDR1 is SGHTA and CDR2 FQGNSA. Trimming at V came to 10 bases and at J to 7 bases, leaving 7 bases not matched to a gene. The CDR3 loop spans 13 amino acids. This CDR3 reads CANERGGGNEQFF. In DNA, the CDR3 is TGTGCCAACGAGCGGGGGGGCGGTAATGAGCAGTTCTTC.

This clone has ten or more counts. V gene TRBV7-6 combines with J gene TRBJ2-5; maybe TRBD1 (5 bases). Germline assignment: CDR1 SGHVS and CDR2 FNYEAQ. The ends were cut back, 2 bases at V and 1 base at J, with 17 bases in the middle. This CDR3 has 17 amino acids. The CDR3 region has the DNA TGTGCCAGCAGCTTAATGGTTTCTACAGGACCCCAAGAGACCCAGTACTTC. Its translation is CASSLMVSTGPQETQYF.

The rearrangement uses TRBV4-3 and TRBJ1-1; tentatively, D is TRBD1 (6 bases). This CDR3 is 14 amino acids long. CDR1 LGHNA and CDR2 YSLEER come from the germline V gene. V lost 8 bases, J lost 3 bases, and 16 bases lay in between. Here the CDR3 DNA reads TGCGCCAGCGGTGGCAGGGGCGGCGACACTGAAGCTTTCTTT. Its protein product is CASGGRGGDTEAFF.

The chain couples TRBV19 to TRBJ1-4; 7 bases map to TRBD1. CDR3 length: 16 amino acids. J gave up 4 bases and V 3 bases, and 8 bases lay outside the gene matches. Germline lookup yields CDR1 LNHDA and CDR2 SQIVND (reference sequence). CDR3 bases: TGTGCCAGTAGTATCGCCAAGGGACAGTTTAATGAAAAACTGTTTTTT. Its translation is CASSIAKGQFNEKLFF.

CDR3 residues: CASSQDPAGGLVDTQYF. CDR3 nucleotides: TGCGCCAGCAGCCAAGATCCGGCGGGAGGGTTGGTGGATACGCAGTATTTT. V usage is TRBV4-3 and J usage is TRBJ2-3, with TRBD2 matching 9 bases. Germline CDR1 and CDR2: LGHNA and YSLEER. The CDR3 loop spans 17 amino acids. V lost 0 bases to trimming and J lost 6 bases; unmatched junction nucleotides: 10.

The rearrangement joins TRBV7-2 to TRBJ2-1; 7 positions match TRBD2. Germline V gene lookup returns CDR1 SGHTA and CDR2 FQGNSA. Trimming at V came to 4 bases and at J to 3 bases, leaving 12 bases not matched to a gene. This CDR3 region has 17 residues. The CDR3 region has the DNA TGTGCCAGCAGCTCCTCCGCATGGCAGCGGGACTACAATGAGCAGTTCTTC. Translated, it gives CASSSSAWQRDYNEQFF. Variable domain in full (rest from reference TRBV7-2 and TRBJ2-1): GAGVSQSPSNKVTEKGKDVELRCDPISGHTALYWYRQSLGQGLEFLIYFQGNSAPDKSGLPSDRFSAERTGGSVSTLTIQRTQQEDSAVYLCASSSSAWQRDYNEQFFGPGTRLTVL.

J is TRBJ2-7 and V is TRBV7-9; 7 bases agree with TRBD1. Germline V gives CDR1 SEHNR, CDR2 FQNEAQ (reference sequence). The V and J ends lost 3 bases and 7 bases, in that order; junction bases with no gene match: 12. This CDR3 comprises 15 residues. The CDR3 loop reads CASSLNEGASSEQYF. The CDR3 DNA sequence: TGTGCCAGCAGCTTGAATGAGGGGGCGTCATCTGAGCAGTACTTC.

The genes are TRBV29-1 and TRBJ1-1, with D perhaps TRBD1 (5 bases). CDR1 and CDR2 (germline): SQVTM, ANQGSEA. Deletions cut 4 bases from V and 1 base from J, with 7 bases between. The CDR3 spans 12 residues. The chain's CDR3 is CSVGQSNTEAFF. The CDR3 region has the DNA TGCAGCGTTGGACAGTCGAACACTGAAGCTTTCTTT.

This clone was seen repeatedly, ten times or more. The V and J genes are TRBV6-2 or TRBV6-3 and TRBJ2-7; D gene uncertain. CDR1 is MNHEY, CDR2 SVGEGT, per germline. Deletions cut 2 bases from V and 0 bases from J, with 8 bases between. This CDR3 is built from 14 residues. For the CDR3, the DNA is TGTGCCAGCAGTTACGGTGTCAGCTCCTACGAGCAGTACTTC. It yields the protein CASSYGVSSYEQYF.

The chain couples TRBV12-3 or TRBV12-4 to TRBJ1-5, with D possibly being TRBD1 (5 bases). The V end was cut by 2 bases, the J end by 11 bases, with 10 bases between. This CDR3 is built from 12 residues. This CDR3 is CASSLLGGTQHF. DNA for the CDR3: TGTGCCAGCAGTTTACTGGGGGGGACCCAGCATTTT.

J is TRBJ1-3 and V is TRBV7-2; D ambiguous. The germline gives CDR1 SGHTA, CDR2 FQGNSA. The CDR3 is made up of 18 amino acids. The V and J ends lost 6 bases and 0 bases respectively, with 21 bases between them. The CDR3 is CASSQIPSSGISGNTIYF. CDR3 DNA sequence: TGTGCCAGCAGTCAAATCCCCTCCTCAGGCATCTCTGGAAACACCATATATTTT.

The chain employs TRBV7-2 and TRBJ2-1; the D is unclear. Germline V gene lookup returns CDR1 SGHTA and CDR2 FQGNSA. Trimming took 7 bases from V and 4 from J, leaving 11 bases between them. The CDR3 consists of 13 residues. CDR3 sequence: CASKLPVYNEQFF. The CDR3 DNA reads as TGTGCCAGCAAGCTACCCGTTTACAATGAGCAGTTCTTC.

CDR3 sequence (DNA): TGTGCCAGCGGAATGACAGACGGGCAGCCCCAGCATTTT. It specifies CASGMTDGQPQHF. The rearrangement links TRBV12-3 or TRBV12-4 to TRBJ1-5, with a possible D match to TRBD1 (5 bases). The length of the CDR3 is 13 residues. V gave up 8 bases and J gave up 7 bases, with 15 bases separating them.

The chain employs TRBV10-1 and TRBJ2-3; D is perhaps TRBD1 (6 bases). V was trimmed by 6 bases and J by 7 bases, leaving 14 bases between them. CDR3 length: 13 residues. Germline assignment: CDR1 WNHNN and CDR2 SYGVQD (reference sequence). The CDR3 region has the DNA TGCGCCAGCAGCGTAGGACAGTCCTATACGCAGTATTTT. Protein product: CASSVGQSYTQYF.